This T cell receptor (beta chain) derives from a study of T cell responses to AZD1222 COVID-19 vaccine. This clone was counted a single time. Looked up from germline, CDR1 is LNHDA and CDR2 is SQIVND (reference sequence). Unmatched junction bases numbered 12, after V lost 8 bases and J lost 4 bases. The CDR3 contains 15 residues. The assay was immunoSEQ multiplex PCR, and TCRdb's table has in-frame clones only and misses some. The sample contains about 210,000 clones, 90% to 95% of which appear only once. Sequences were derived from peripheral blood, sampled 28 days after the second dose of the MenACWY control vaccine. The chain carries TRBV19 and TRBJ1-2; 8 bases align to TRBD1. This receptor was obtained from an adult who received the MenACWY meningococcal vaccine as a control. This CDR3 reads CASSPEDRVSYGYTF. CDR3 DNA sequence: TGTGCCAGTTCTCCTGAGGACAGGGTCTCCTATGGCTACACCTTC.